These 13 T cell receptor beta chains were all obtained from the same sample, sequenced in a study of molecular identifiers for immune sequencing clone quantification. TCRdb re-called the PCR reads with MiXCR, one entry per CDR3 protein. The sample includes hundreds of thousands of distinct CDR3 sequences, roughly 25% of them seen just once. The sample consisted of naive CD8+ T cells from blood, with Jurkat cell RNA spiked in. Described subset: FACS-sorted CD8+CD4-CCR7+CD45RA+ naive T cells. The receptor set was obtained from a human donor in good health. Some libraries in this study had Jurkat cell RNA spiked in.

This clonotype was detected a few times. V and J are TRBV19 and TRBJ1-5; D unclear. Germline V gene data show CDR1 as LNHDA and CDR2 as SQIVND (reference sequence). Trimming took 5 bases from V and 1 from J, leaving 12 bases between them. The CDR3 extends over 15 amino acids. This CDR3 reads CASSFGRRSNQPQHF. The DNA for the CDR3 is TGTGCCAGTAGTTTTGGACGGCGGAGCAATCAGCCCCAGCATTTT.

This clonotype was observed at least ten times. J is TRBJ2-7 and V is TRBV29-1, with TRBD1 identical over 10 bases. V was pared by 4 bases and J by 6 bases, with 3 bases of the junction left unmatched. Germline values: CDR1 SQVTM, CDR2 ANQGSEA. This CDR3 comprises 12 residues. CDR3 loop: CSVVWTGGEQYF. The CDR3 DNA reads as TGCAGCGTTGTTTGGACAGGGGGCGAGCAGTACTTC.

As to this clonotype: A much larger clone sits a single nucleotide away, making a read error possible. The gene calls are TRBV12-3 or TRBV12-4 and TRBJ2-1; 7 positions agree with TRBD1. The CDR3 length is 12 residues. This CDR3 is CTSSPLTGEQFF. DNA of the CDR3: TGTACCAGCAGTCCCCTGACAGGGGAGCAGTTCTTC.

This clonotype was counted between two and nine times. This CDR3 is missing its conserved last phenylalanine or tryptophan, likely due to a read error. V is TRBV7-9 and J is TRBJ2-5; the D is unclear. Trimming shortened V by 7 bases and J by 0 bases, and 6 bases separated the two germline ends. Germline V gene sequence: CDR1 SEHNR, CDR2 FQNEAQ (reference sequence). The CDR3 is made up of 12 amino acids. CDR3 nucleotides: TGTGCCAGCACGACTTACCAAGAGACCCAGTACCTC. Protein: CASTTYQETQYL.

This clonotype was counted between two and nine times. The chain links TRBV19 to TRBJ2-7, with TRBD1 matching over 7 bases. The CDR3 contains 14 residues. The J segment lost 5 bases and the V segment lost 3 bases, leaving 7 bases of the junction unmatched. CDR1 and CDR2 from the germline V gene are LNHDA and SQIVND (reference sequence). For the CDR3, the DNA is TGTGCCAGTAGTATTACAGGGGATGGGAACGAGCAGTACTTC. Encoded protein: CASSITGDGNEQYF.

This clonotype has at least ten counts. The chain couples TRBV19 to TRBJ2-7; D is perhaps TRBD2 (6 bases). CDR1 is LNHDA, CDR2 SQIVND, per germline (reference sequence). This CDR3 is 13 amino acids long. V lost 9 bases and J 7 bases, leaving 19 bases between the germline ends. CDR3 DNA sequence: TGTGCCAGCAGCTTAGGCGGGGTTAGAGAGCAGTACTTC. Protein: CASSLGGVREQYF.

In this sample, this clonotype turned up a few times. This sequence joins TRBV10-3 and TRBJ2-7, with a weak D call TRBD2 (6 bases). V lost 2 bases and J lost 6, with 14 bases in between. Germline-derived CDR1 and CDR2 are ENHRY and SYGVKD. The CDR3 loop spans 14 amino acids. The CDR3 loop reads CAISEPRLGSEQYF. The CDR3 nucleotides are TGTGCCATCAGTGAGCCCCGACTAGGGAGCGAGCAGTACTTC.

The chain couples TRBV6-5 to TRBJ2-2; TRBD2 agrees at 14 bases. V gave up 5 bases and J gave up 6 bases; unmatched junction bases: 8. This CDR3 is 17 amino acids long. Germline V CDR1 and CDR2: MNHEY, SVGAGI. The CDR3 DNA reads as TGTGCCAGCAGTCAGACTAGCGGGGGGGCCAGGCCCGGGGAGCTGTTTTTT. Translating gives CASSQTSGGARPGELFF.

This clonotype appeared a few times. This sequence joins TRBV2 and TRBJ2-7; the match to TRBD1 covers 11 bases. V lost 7 bases to trimming and J lost 3 bases; unmatched junction nucleotides: 8. The CDR3 is made up of 15 amino acids. Germline assignment: CDR1 SNHLY and CDR2 FYNNEI. CDR3 sequence reads: CASNSIGTGGYEQYF. The DNA for the CDR3 is TGTGCCAGCAATAGCATCGGGACAGGGGGCTACGAGCAGTACTTC.

The chain joins TRBV3-2 to TRBJ1-1. TRBV3-2 corresponds to a pseudogene. The length of the CDR3 is 14 residues. In nucleotides, the CDR3 is TGTGCCAGCAGCCGATTCGTAGCGAACACTGAAGCTTTCTTT. It translates to CASSRFVANTEAFF.

There are a few counts of this clonotype. V gene TRBV12-3 or TRBV12-4 combines with J gene TRBJ1-3; D unclear. V shed 6 bases and J shed 4 bases, with 13 bases lying between them. The CDR3 contains 14 residues. As DNA, the CDR3 is TGTGCCAGCAGGCGGTCCTCCGAAGGAAACACCATATATTTT. Translated: CASRRSSEGNTIYF.

V and J are TRBV4-3 and TRBJ2-6; D may be TRBD2 (5 bases). Between the trimmed V and J ends, which lost 1 base and 2 bases, there was a span of 9 bases. There are 16 residues in the CDR3. CDR1 is LGHNA and CDR2 is YSLEER in the germline V gene. The CDR3 DNA follows: TGCGCCAGCAGCCAAGTTCTGGGAGCTGGGGCCAACGTCCTGACTTTC. Amino acid sequence: CASSQVLGAGANVLTF.

Notes on this clonotype: Relative to the germline gene, one junction end is altered; a read error may explain this. The chain carries TRBV27 and TRBJ2-7; weak D call: TRBD1 (5 bases). CDR1 and CDR2 (germline): MNHEY, SMNVEV (reference sequence). The CDR3 runs 15 residues. The CDR3 here is CASSLMGPRSYAQYF. For the CDR3, the DNA is TGTGCCAGCAGTTTGATGGGGCCCCGCTCCTACGCGCAGTACTTC.